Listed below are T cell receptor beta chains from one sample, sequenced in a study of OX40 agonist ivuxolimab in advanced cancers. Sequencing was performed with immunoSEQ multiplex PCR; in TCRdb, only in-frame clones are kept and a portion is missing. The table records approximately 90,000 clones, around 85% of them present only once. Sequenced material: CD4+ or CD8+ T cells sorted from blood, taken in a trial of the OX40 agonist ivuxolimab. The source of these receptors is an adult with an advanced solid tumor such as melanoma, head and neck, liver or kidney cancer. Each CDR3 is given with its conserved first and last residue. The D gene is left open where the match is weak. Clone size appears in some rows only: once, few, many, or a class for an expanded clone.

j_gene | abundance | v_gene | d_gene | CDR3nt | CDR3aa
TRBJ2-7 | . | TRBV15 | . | TGTGCCACCAGCAGAGTGACCGACTACGAGCAGTACTTC | CATSRVTDYEQYF
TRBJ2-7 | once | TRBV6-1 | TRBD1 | TGTGCCAGCAGGCCGGGACAGATAACCTACGAGCAGTACTTC | CASRPGQITYEQYF
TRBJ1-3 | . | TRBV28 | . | TGTGCCAGCACCGAACAGTCGAGCTCTGGAAACACCATATATTTT | CASTEQSSSGNTIYF
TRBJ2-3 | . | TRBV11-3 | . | TGTGCCAGCAAAGGTAGCGGAAACACAGATACGCAGTATTTT | CASKGSGNTDTQYF
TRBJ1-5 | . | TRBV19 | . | TGTGCCAGTAGTATCAAGGGGTGGTATAGCAATCAGCCCCAGCATTTT | CASSIKGWYSNQPQHF
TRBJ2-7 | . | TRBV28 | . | TGTGCCAGCAGTTTTCAGGGGGAGGCCTACGAGCAGTACTTC | CASSFQGEAYEQYF
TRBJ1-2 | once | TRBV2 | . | TGTGCCAGCAGTGAACAGGCTGGGACAACCTATGGCTACACCTTC | CASSEQAGTTYGYTF
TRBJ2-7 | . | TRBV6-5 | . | TGTGCCAGCAGCCTGGGGTACGGGAAGTTGGGCGAGCAGTACTTC | CASSLGYGKLGEQYF
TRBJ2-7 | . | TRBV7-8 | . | TGTGCCAGCAGCCTCCAGACAGATACCTACGAGCAGTACTTC | CASSLQTDTYEQYF
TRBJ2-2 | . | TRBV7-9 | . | TGTGCCAGCAGCCCTGGACACGGGGAGCTGTTTTTT | CASSPGHGELFF
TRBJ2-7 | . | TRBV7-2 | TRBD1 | TGTGCCAGCAGCGGGGACAGTTACTCCTACGAGCAGTACTTC | CASSGDSYSYEQYF
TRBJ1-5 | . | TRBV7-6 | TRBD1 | TGTGCCAGCAGCCAGGACAGGGATCAGCCCCAGCATTTT | CASSQDRDQPQHF
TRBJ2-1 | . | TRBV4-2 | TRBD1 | TGTGCCAGCAGCCAAGAAACTGGGACAGGGGACAATGAGCAGTTCTTC | CASSQETGTGDNEQFF
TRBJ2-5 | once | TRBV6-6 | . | TGTGCCAGCAGTTACCGGGCACAAGAGACCCAGTACTTC | CASSYRAQETQYF
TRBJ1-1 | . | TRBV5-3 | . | TGTGCCAGAAGCTTGGTAACCCCCATCGGGCCTGCTTTCTTT | CARSLVTPIGPAFF
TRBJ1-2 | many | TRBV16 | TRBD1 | TGTGCCAGCAGTGGGGACAGAGCTTTCTATGGCTACACCTTC | CASSGDRAFYGYTF
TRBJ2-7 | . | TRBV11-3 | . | TGTGCCAGCAGCTTAGATCCAGATCGACGCGAGCAGTACTTC | CASSLDPDRREQYF
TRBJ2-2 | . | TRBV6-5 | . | TGTGCCAGCAGTCCCACAGGAATGTCAACCGGGGAGCTGTTTTTT | CASSPTGMSTGELFF
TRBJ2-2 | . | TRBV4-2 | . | TGTGCCAGCAGCCAAGGCGGACTACCCGTCACCGGGGAGCTGTTTTTT | CASSQGGLPVTGELFF
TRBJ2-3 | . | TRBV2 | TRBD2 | TGTGCCAGCGGGGGGGGTACGCAGTATTTT | CASGGGTQYF
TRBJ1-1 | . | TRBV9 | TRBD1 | TGTGCCAGCAGCACCGGGACAGGGATCGCTGAAGCTTTCTTT | CASSTGTGIAEAFF
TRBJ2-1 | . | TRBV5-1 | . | TGCGCCAGCAGCTTTGGAGTGGGGGGTTACAATGAGCAGTTCTTC | CASSFGVGGYNEQFF
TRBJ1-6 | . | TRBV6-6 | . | TGTGCCGCTTGTCCCGCGAGGGATTCACCCCTCCACTTT | CAACPARDSPLHF
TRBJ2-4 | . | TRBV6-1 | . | TGTGCCAGCAATGACAGGCTTATATCTCGGAGCAAAAACATTCAGTACTTC | CASNDRLISRSKNIQYF
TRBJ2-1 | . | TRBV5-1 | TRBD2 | TGCGCCAGCTCCACTCATCCTAGCGGCGGGGAGTACAATGAGCAGTTCTTC | CASSTHPSGGEYNEQFF
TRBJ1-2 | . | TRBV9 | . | TGTGCCAGCAGCTCCGCCGGGGGCTACACCTTC | CASSSAGGYTF
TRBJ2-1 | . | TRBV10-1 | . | TGCGCCAGAGGGTTCTGGGGGGTCGATGAGCAGTTCTTC | CARGFWGVDEQFF
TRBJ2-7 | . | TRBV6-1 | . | TGTGCCAGCAGTGGGGGAAACGAGCAGTACTTC | CASSGGNEQYF
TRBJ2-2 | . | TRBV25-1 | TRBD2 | TGTGCCAGCAGTGAAATAGGGAGCGGGGAATGGAACACCGGGGAGCTGTTTTTT | CASSEIGSGEWNTGELFF
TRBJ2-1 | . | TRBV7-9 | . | TGTGCCAGCAGCTCACAGATCAACTCGCACAATGAGCAGTTCTTC | CASSSQINSHNEQFF
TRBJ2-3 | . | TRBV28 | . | TGTGCCAGCAGTTCCCTCCGGGAGCCAGGGGGAACAGATACGCAGTATTTT | CASSSLREPGGTDTQYF
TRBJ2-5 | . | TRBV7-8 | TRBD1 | TGTGCCAGCAGCAGAGGACAGGGGGAGACCCAGTACTTC | CASSRGQGETQYF
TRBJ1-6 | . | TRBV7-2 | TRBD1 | TGTGCCAGCAGCCAGGCCGGGACAGCAGCAGAACCCCTCCACTTT | CASSQAGTAAEPLHF
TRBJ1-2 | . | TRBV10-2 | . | TGCGCCAGCAGTCCCCAGGGGTTCTATGGCTACACCTTC | CASSPQGFYGYTF
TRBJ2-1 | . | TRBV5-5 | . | TGTGCCAGCAGCTTGTGGGTGGGCAATGAGCAGTTCTTC | CASSLWVGNEQFF
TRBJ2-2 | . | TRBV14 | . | TGTGCCAGCAGCCGAAGTCTTGACGGGGAGCTGTTTTTT | CASSRSLDGELFF
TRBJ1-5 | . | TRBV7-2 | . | TGTGCCAGCAGCTTAGGACGCCAGCCCCAGCATTTT | CASSLGRQPQHF
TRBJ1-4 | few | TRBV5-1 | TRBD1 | TGCGCCAGCAGCCTATCGGGACAGATTAATGAAAAACTGTTTTTT | CASSLSGQINEKLFF
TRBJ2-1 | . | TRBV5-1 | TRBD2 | TGCGCCAGCATCCTTACTAGCGGACACAATGAGCAGTTCTTC | CASILTSGHNEQFF
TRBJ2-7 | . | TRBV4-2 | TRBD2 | TGTGCCAGCAGCCAATCACAAGCGGGAGTGTACGAGCAGTACTTC | CASSQSQAGVYEQYF